This T cell receptor beta chain was identified during a study of blood T cell repertoires in COVID-19 (dated by TCRdb to 2018 to 2021). Turning to the overall study: Samples covering the acute and convalescent phases of COVID-19 were provided by collaborators in the United States, Italy and Spain. Where available, HLA class I and class II types were taken from metadata supplied by the sample provider and were not determined by assay-based typing. The repertoires were released in a freely available public database intended as a resource for research on the immune response to SARS-CoV-2. Samples came from the ongoing ImmuneRACE study (first 160 participants) plus 1,254 subjects from 6 global collaborators. The material from the prospective study consisted of cDNA or gDNA derived from T cells, B-cell-depleted T cells, or PBMCs. Sample metadata almost always included a de-identified subject ID, COVID-19 status, age in years and sex. Deeply sampled blood TCRbeta repertoires from subjects exposed to, actively infected with, or recovered from COVID-19 were included in the dataset. What the authors observed across the whole study: The amount of clinical and demographic metadata varied by source and participant and was provided uncurated.

From cysteine to phenylalanine, the CDR3 is 14 amino acids long. The retained sequence is limited to the CDR3, 42 bases, with the frame set at the first base. CDR1 and CDR2 (SNHLY, FYNNEI) derive from the germline V gene. Trimming at the junction amounts to 7 bases on V and 2 bases on J, and the germline ends lie 14 bases apart. Comment on this clone: Its antigen is not yet known. No much larger clonotype is one base removed from it; base qualities were not supplied.

One collaborating source in Seattle enrolled patients while the patients were actively infected and followed the patients over time throughout the course of disease. The collaborating institutions used their own protocols to collect whole blood in K2EDTA tubes. For TCRbeta analysis, collaborators shipped samples in one of three forms: frozen whole blood, isolated PBMCs, or DNA extracted from either of those sample types. TCRbeta CDR3 regions were amplified from genomic DNA by means of the immunoSEQ Assay, a bias-controlled multiplex PCR. Per the original workflow: The number of nucleated cells in each sample was estimated by amplification of reference gene primers within the assay. Sequence reads were collapsed and filtered to measure the absolute abundance of every unique TCRbeta CDR3 rearrangement. Productive Simpson clonality was computed per sample as the square root of Simpson's diversity index over productive rearrangements. Imported from immuneACCESS, the table was reduced by TCRdb to in-frame sequences with V and J called. These copies leave out some clones; in studies compared against another copy, an unresolved V gene accounts for under half, and the cause of the remainder is not known. V and J calls and clone size are given by that table; D and trimming were obtained from the DNA. The table for this sample lists some 200,000 clones; less than 95% of them were counted only once. The ten top clones hold approximately 0.8% of the sample.

Rearrangement joined TRBV2 to TRBJ1-2, with TRBD1 tentatively as D gene (6 bases match). This clonotype was obtained from a man in his thirties or forties with COVID-19, enrolled during active disease. The specimen was peripheral blood. The DNA reads as follows: TGTGCCAGCACTAACCTGGACAGCAACTATGGCTACACCTTC. It codes for CASTNLDSNYGYTF.